Reported below is one T cell receptor (beta chain). The protocol was immunoSEQ multiplex PCR, while the TCRdb copy is restricted to in-frame clones and leaves out a portion. The sample includes more than 60,000 clones, roughly 90% seen only once; the top ten take 8% to 10%. The entry originates in a study of control samples from healthy donors and cancer patients. The CDR3 length is 15 residues. The J segment lost 0 bases and the V segment lost 4 bases, leaving 3 bases of the junction unmatched. Germline CDR1 reads SGHTA; CDR2 reads FQGNSA. The TCR sequence derives from a woman between 45 and 60 years old with colorectal cancer. The gene calls are TRBV7-2 and TRBJ2-1; 7 positions match TRBD2. Material for sequencing was PBMCs. The CDR3 DNA is TGTGCCAGCAGCTCCGGGGGGTACTCCTACAATGAGCAGTTCTTC. Protein: CASSSGGYSYNEQFF. Based on the CDR3 plus reference TRBV7-2 and TRBJ2-1, the full variable domain is GAGVSQSPSNKVTEKGKDVELRCDPISGHTALYWYRQSLGQGLEFLIYFQGNSAPDKSGLPSDRFSAERTGGSVSTLTIQRTQQEDSAVYLCASSSGGYSYNEQFFGPGTRLTVL.